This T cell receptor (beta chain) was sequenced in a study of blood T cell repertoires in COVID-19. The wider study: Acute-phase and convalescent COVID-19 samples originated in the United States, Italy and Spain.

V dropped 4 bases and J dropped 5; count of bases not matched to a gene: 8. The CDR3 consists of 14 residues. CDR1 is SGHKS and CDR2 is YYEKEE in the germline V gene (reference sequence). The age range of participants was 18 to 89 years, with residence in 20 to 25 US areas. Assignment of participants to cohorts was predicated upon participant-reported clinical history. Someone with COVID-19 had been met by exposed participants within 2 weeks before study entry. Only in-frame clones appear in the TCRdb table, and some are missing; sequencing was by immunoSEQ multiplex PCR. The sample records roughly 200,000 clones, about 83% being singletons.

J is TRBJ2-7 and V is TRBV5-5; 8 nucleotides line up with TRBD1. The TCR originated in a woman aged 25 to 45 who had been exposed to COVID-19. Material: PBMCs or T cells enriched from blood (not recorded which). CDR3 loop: CASSIDRGRDEQYF. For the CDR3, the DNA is TGTGCCAGCAGCATAGACAGGGGAAGGGACGAGCAGTACTTC.